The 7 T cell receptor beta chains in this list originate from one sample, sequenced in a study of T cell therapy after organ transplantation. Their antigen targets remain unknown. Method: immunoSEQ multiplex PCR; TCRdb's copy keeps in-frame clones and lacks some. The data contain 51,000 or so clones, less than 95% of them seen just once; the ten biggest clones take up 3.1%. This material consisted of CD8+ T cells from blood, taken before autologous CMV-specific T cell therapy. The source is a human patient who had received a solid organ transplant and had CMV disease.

DNA for the CDR3: TGTGCCAGCGGAGTGACAGGCGCCGAGCAGTACTTC. It specifies CASGVTGAEQYF. V usage is TRBV27 and J usage is TRBJ2-7; D perhaps matches TRBD1 (6 bases). CDR1 and CDR2 from the germline V gene are MNHEY and SMNVEV (reference sequence). Trimming removed 8 bases from V and 6 bases from J, with 14 bases in between. This CDR3 contains 12 residues.

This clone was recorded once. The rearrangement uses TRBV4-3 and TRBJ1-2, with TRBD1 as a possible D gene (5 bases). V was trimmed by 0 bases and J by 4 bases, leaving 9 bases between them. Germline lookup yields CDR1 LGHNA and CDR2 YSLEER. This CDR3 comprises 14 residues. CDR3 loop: CASSQDGAGYGYTF. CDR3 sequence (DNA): TGCGCCAGCAGCCAAGATGGGGCTGGCTATGGCTACACCTTC.

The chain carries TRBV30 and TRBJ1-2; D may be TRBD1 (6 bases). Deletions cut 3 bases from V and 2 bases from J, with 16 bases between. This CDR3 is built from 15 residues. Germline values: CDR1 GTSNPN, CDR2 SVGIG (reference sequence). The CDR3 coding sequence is TGTGCCTGGAGGGATGTGGGGGCGTGGAACTATGGCTACACCTTC. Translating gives CAWRDVGAWNYGYTF.

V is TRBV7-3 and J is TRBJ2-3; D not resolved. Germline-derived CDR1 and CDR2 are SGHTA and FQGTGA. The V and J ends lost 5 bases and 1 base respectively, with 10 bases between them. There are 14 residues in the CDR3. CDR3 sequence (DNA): TGTGCCAGCAGCATGGACGCTCGCACAGATACGCAGTATTTT. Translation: CASSMDARTDTQYF.

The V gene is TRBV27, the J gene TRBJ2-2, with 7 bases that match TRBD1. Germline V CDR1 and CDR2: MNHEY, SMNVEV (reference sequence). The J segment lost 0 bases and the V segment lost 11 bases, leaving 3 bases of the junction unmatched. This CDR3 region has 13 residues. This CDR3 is CAGGQPNTGELFF. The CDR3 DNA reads TGTGCCGGGGGACAGCCGAACACCGGGGAGCTGTTTTTT.

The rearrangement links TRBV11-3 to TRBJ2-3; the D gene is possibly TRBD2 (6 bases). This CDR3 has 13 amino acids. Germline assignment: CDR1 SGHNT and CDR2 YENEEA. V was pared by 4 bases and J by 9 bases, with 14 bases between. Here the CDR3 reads CASSYVPGDTQYF. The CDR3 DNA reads TGTGCCAGCAGCTACGTCCCGGGAGACACGCAGTATTTT.

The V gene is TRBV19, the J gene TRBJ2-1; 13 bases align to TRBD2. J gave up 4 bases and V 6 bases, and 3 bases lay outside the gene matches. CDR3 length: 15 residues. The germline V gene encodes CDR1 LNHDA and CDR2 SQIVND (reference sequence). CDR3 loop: CASSRLAGGYNEQFF. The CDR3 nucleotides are TGTGCCAGTAGCCGACTAGCGGGAGGTTACAATGAGCAGTTCTTC.